These T cell receptor beta chains were read from a single sample in a study of T cells in Graves' hyperthyroidism and ophthalmopathy. TCRdb recomputed calls from the multiplex PCR reads with MiXCR, one row per CDR3 protein. The data hold about 420,000 distinct CDR3 sequences, with around a sixth observed a single time. Sequencing input: blood. The source of these receptors is a woman between 18 and 30 years old with Graves' hyperthyroidism. The CDR3 runs from the conserved cysteine through the conserved F or W. Each record gives: J gene, V gene, clone size, D gene, CDR3 protein, CDR3 DNA. D genes are given only for firm matches. A row's size may be missing; if present it is once, few, many or a size class.

>TRBJ1-2|TRBV20-1|many|-
CSASNVMGGYTF
TGCAGTGCTAGCAACGTAATGGGAGGCTACACCTTC
>TRBJ2-3|TRBV3-1|many|TRBD2
CASSRDYLYTQYF
TGTGCCAGCAGCCGGGACTACCTTTATACGCAGTATTTT
>TRBJ1-1|TRBV5-1|-|-
CASSLVQLNTEAFF
TGCGCCAGCAGCTTGGTCCAGTTGAACACTGAAGCTTTCTTT
>TRBJ2-7|TRBV10-3|many|-
CAISGRGEDEQYF
TGTGCCATCAGCGGCAGGGGGGAAGACGAGCAGTACTTC
>TRBJ1-6|TRBV5-1|few|-
CASSLGQAENSPLHF
TGCGCCAGCAGCTTGGGACAGGCCGAGAATTCACCCCTCCACTTT
>TRBJ1-2|TRBV4-2|-|-
CASSQEVREGYGYTF
TGTGCCAGCAGCCAAGAGGTCAGGGAGGGGTATGGCTACACCTTC
>TRBJ1-4|TRBV20-1|many|-
CSARLGGGGEKLFF
TGCAGTGCTAGGCTCGGGGGCGGGGGAGAAAAACTGTTTTTT
>TRBJ1-3|TRBV6-1|few|-
CASRRDQSYGNTIYF
TGTGCCAGCAGACGGGACCAATCTTACGGAAACACCATATATTTT
>TRBJ1-1|TRBV11-2|few|-
CASSSTTANTEAFF
TGTGCCAGCAGCTCAACGACAGCGAACACTGAAGCTTTCTTT
>TRBJ2-1|TRBV20-1|many|TRBD2
CSARALAGVLYNEQFF
TGCAGTGCTAGAGCACTAGCGGGGGTTCTCTACAATGAGCAGTTCTTC
>TRBJ2-5|TRBV7-8|many|-
CASSLGGWALLETQYF
TGTGCCAGCAGCTTAGGGGGTTGGGCATTGTTAGAGACCCAGTACTTC
>TRBJ1-2|TRBV7-9|once|TRBD1
CASSPPTGTKDGYTF
TGTGCCAGCAGCCCTCCGACAGGGACAAAGGATGGCTACACCTTC
>TRBJ2-3|TRBV20-1|-|TRBD2
CSARSSGGYTDTQYF
TGCAGTGCTAGATCCAGCGGGGGGTACACAGATACGCAGTATTTT
>TRBJ2-7|TRBV7-9|once|-
CASSLTSSYEQYF
TGTGCCAGCAGCTTAACTAGCTCCTACGAGCAGTACTTC
>TRBJ1-2|TRBV7-9|-|-
CASSHLGGGWGSGYTF
TGTGCCAGCAGCCATCTGGGAGGGGGATGGGGCTCTGGCTACACCTTC
>TRBJ2-7|TRBV3-1|many|TRBD1
CASSQRTGGGEQYF
TGTGCCAGCAGCCAACGGACAGGGGGGGGCGAGCAGTACTTC
>TRBJ2-1|TRBV5-1|many|TRBD1
CASSLGQGDEEQFF
TGCGCCAGCAGCTTGGGACAGGGGGATGAGGAGCAGTTCTTC
>TRBJ2-7|TRBV27|many|TRBD1
CAGRGTYEQYF
TGTGCCGGCAGGGGGACCTACGAGCAGTACTTC
>TRBJ1-5|TRBV2|many|TRBD1
CASSKDRGQVGQPQHF
TGTGCCAGCAGCAAGGACAGGGGGCAAGTAGGTCAGCCCCAGCATTTT
>TRBJ2-3|TRBV12-3/TRBV12-4|many|TRBD2
CASSLMAGVADTQYF
TGTGCCAGCAGTTTAATGGCGGGAGTGGCAGATACGCAGTATTTT
>TRBJ2-1|TRBV6-1|many|-
CASGVGEQFF
TGTGCCAGCGGGGTGGGAGAGCAGTTCTTC
>TRBJ2-2|TRBV11-2|many|-
CGSSDSNTGELFF
TGTGGATCGAGCGATTCGAACACCGGGGAGCTGTTTTTT
>TRBJ2-7|TRBV5-1|many|TRBD2
CASSLDGTSGGSSYEQYF
TGCGCCAGCAGCTTGGATGGGACTAGCGGGGGTAGCTCCTACGAGCAGTACTTC
>TRBJ1-2|TRBV10-2|many|-
CASSESKGLGDGYTF
TGCGCCAGCAGTGAGTCGAAGGGGCTCGGGGATGGCTACACCTTC
>TRBJ2-3|TRBV5-1|-|-
CASSLGTAWDTQYF
TGCGCCAGCAGCTTGGGGACAGCATGGGATACGCAGTATTTT
>TRBJ1-2|TRBV20-1|-|-
CSANGPWKGYGYTF
TGCAGTGCTAATGGGCCCTGGAAGGGTTATGGCTACACCTTC
>TRBJ2-2|TRBV12-3/TRBV12-4|few|-
CASTLTDGGELFF
TGTGCCAGCACCCTCACCGACGGCGGGGAGCTGTTTTTT
>TRBJ1-2|TRBV7-3|-|TRBD1
CASSLTGTGAGDYGYTF
TGTGCCAGCAGCTTAACGGGGACAGGCGCTGGGGACTATGGCTACACCTTC
>TRBJ2-5|TRBV7-2|-|-
CASSSQGTTRETQYF
TGTGCCAGCAGCTCACAGGGCACCACGCGAGAGACCCAGTACTTC
>TRBJ2-5|TRBV7-7|many|TRBD2
CASSLGGLAGAQETQYF
TGTGCTAGCAGCTTAGGAGGGCTAGCGGGGGCACAAGAGACCCAGTACTTC
>TRBJ2-7|TRBV5-8|many|-
CASSLGKARNEQYF
TGTGCCAGCAGCTTGGGGAAGGCCCGGAACGAGCAGTACTTC
>TRBJ2-7|TRBV7-9|many|TRBD2
CASSLGASGTYEQYF
TGTGCCAGCAGTTTAGGGGCTAGCGGAACCTACGAGCAGTACTTC
>TRBJ2-3|TRBV27|many|-
CASSGRQGGPADTQYF
TGTGCCAGCAGTGGGCGACAGGGAGGACCAGCAGATACGCAGTATTTT
>TRBJ1-5|TRBV29-1|many|-
CSVGSGAGNQPQHF
TGCAGCGTTGGATCGGGGGCCGGCAATCAGCCCCAGCATTTT
>TRBJ2-2|TRBV10-2|few|TRBD2
CAIASGLAGVGGELFF
TGCGCCATAGCGTCGGGACTAGCGGGAGTCGGCGGGGAGCTGTTTTTT
>TRBJ2-1|TRBV7-8|many|TRBD2
CASSERTSGGPGEQFF
TGTGCCAGCAGCGAACGGACTAGCGGGGGGCCCGGTGAGCAGTTCTTC
>TRBJ2-1|TRBV5-5|many|-
CASSLWGTPNEQFF
TGTGCCAGCAGCTTATGGGGGACACCCAATGAGCAGTTCTTC
>TRBJ1-6|TRBV27|few|-
CASSLSLVGNSPLHF
TGTGCCAGCAGTTTGTCCCTTGTAGGGAATTCACCCCTCCACTTT
>TRBJ1-1|TRBV2|-|-
CASSDTAVNTEAFF
TGTGCCAGCAGTGATACGGCCGTGAACACTGAAGCTTTCTTT
>TRBJ1-5|TRBV2|many|-
CASKGMGNQPQHF
TGTGCCAGCAAAGGGATGGGCAATCAGCCCCAGCATTTT
>TRBJ2-5|TRBV7-9|many|-
CASSFVGPNPETQYF
TGTGCCAGCAGCTTCGTGGGACCAAACCCAGAGACCCAGTACTTC
>TRBJ2-5|TRBV5-1|few|TRBD1
CASSLGLRDRGRRETQYF
TGCGCCAGCAGCTTGGGACTCCGGGACAGGGGGCGGAGAGAGACCCAGTACTTC
>TRBJ2-5|TRBV6-2/TRBV6-3|many|-
CASSYLGRQETQYF
TGTGCCAGCAGTTACCTGGGACGGCAAGAGACCCAGTACTTC
>TRBJ1-5|TRBV4-2|many|-
CASSLSIGEGQPQHF
TGTGCCAGCAGCCTAAGCATTGGGGAGGGTCAGCCCCAGCATTTT
>TRBJ2-1|TRBV7-9|many|TRBD2
CASSLAGGPNEQFF
TGTGCCAGCTCACTAGCGGGAGGGCCCAATGAGCAGTTCTTC
>TRBJ2-5|TRBV4-1|-|TRBD2
CASSQGTSGSLETQYF
TGCGCCAGCAGCCAAGGGACTAGCGGGAGTTTGGAGACCCAGTACTTC
>TRBJ2-5|TRBV2|many|TRBD2
CASSGLAGELFQETQYF
TGTGCCAGCAGTGGCCTAGCGGGGGAGCTTTTCCAAGAGACCCAGTACTTC
>TRBJ2-7|TRBV7-9|many|-
CASRGLKDEQYF
TGTGCCAGCAGGGGACTTAAGGACGAGCAGTACTTC
>TRBJ1-5|TRBV12-3/TRBV12-4|-|-
CASSLRARNQPQHF
TGTGCCAGCAGTTTGAGGGCAAGAAATCAGCCCCAGCATTTT
>TRBJ1-1|TRBV5-5|many|TRBD1
CASSPPGTGVSTEAFF
TGTGCCAGCAGCCCGCCCGGGACAGGGGTGTCCACTGAAGCTTTCTTT
>TRBJ2-7|TRBV27|many|-
CASRPPDGYSYEQYF
TGTGCCAGCAGACCACCCGACGGGTACTCCTACGAGCAGTACTTC
>TRBJ2-3|TRBV27|many|-
CASSPLVGTDTQYF
TGTGCCAGCAGTCCGTTAGTTGGCACAGATACGCAGTATTTT
>TRBJ2-3|TRBV7-2|many|TRBD1
CASSPDRGRYTQYF
TGTGCCAGCAGCCCCGACAGGGGGCGCTATACGCAGTATTTT
>TRBJ1-6|TRBV27|many|-
CASSPTLPYNSPLHF
TGTGCCAGCAGCCCGACACTTCCTTATAATTCACCCCTCCACTTT
>TRBJ2-2|TRBV20-1|-|-
CSARADALNTGELFF
TGCAGTGCTAGGGCGGACGCTCTGAACACCGGGGAGCTGTTTTTT
>TRBJ2-5|TRBV20-1|-|-
CSASVGENRQETQYF
TGCAGTGCTAGTGTGGGGGAAAACCGCCAAGAGACCCAGTACTTC
>TRBJ2-3|TRBV20-1|many|TRBD2
CSAAAGGDTQYF
TGCAGTGCAGCGGCGGGGGGCGATACGCAGTATTTT
>TRBJ2-1|TRBV20-1|-|TRBD1
CSARAGTGGARNEQFF
TGCAGTGCTAGAGCCGGGACAGGGGGCGCGCGCAATGAGCAGTTCTTC
>TRBJ2-7|TRBV28|many|-
CASSSPWDGSSYEQYF
TGTGCCAGCAGTTCCCCTTGGGACGGGAGCTCCTACGAGCAGTACTTC